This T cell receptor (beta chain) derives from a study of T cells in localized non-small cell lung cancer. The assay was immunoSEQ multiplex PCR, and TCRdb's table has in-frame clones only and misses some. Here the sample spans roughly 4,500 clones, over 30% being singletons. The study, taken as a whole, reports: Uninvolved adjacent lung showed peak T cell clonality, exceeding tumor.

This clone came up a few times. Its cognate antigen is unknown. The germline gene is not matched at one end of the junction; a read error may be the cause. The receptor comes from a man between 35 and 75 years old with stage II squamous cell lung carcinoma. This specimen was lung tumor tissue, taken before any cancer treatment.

The DNA for the CDR3 is TGTGCCATCAGTGGAGGGGACACCGGGGAGCTGTTTTTT. It specifies CAISGGDTGELFF. This chain joins TRBV6-8 and TRBJ2-2; weak D call: TRBD2 (6 bases). Germline CDR1 is MNHGY and CDR2 is SAAAGT. This CDR3 region has 13 residues.